A selection of T cell receptor beta chains follows, all from one sample in a study of blood T cells in healthy people across ages. TCRdb re-derived calls from the 5' RACE reads in MiXCR, one entry per CDR3 protein. The sample holds almost 800,000 distinct CDR3 sequences; more than 45% are singletons and the top ten take over 20%. The sequenced sample consisted of blood. The origin of the receptors is a man aged 25-45 years in good health. CDR3s include the opening cysteine and the closing phenylalanine or tryptophan. The order of the fields is V gene, D gene, clone size, J gene, CDR3 length, CDR3 DNA, CDR3 protein. D genes are given only for firm matches. For some rows the clone size is stated as once, few or many, or as a class when expanded; others skip it.

TRBV3-1	TRBD2	few	TRBJ2-5	14	TGTGCCAGCAGCCAACAAAGCGGGGGGCGGACCCAGTACTTC	CASSQQSGGRTQYF
TRBV7-2	.	few	TRBJ2-5	14	TGTGCCAGCAGCTACCGACGGACCGAAGAGACCCAGTACTTC	CASSYRRTEETQYF
TRBV10-3	TRBD2	.	TRBJ2-5	15	TGTGCCATCAGTGGAACCCTAGCGGGACAAGTGACCCAGTACTTC	CAISGTLAGQVTQYF
TRBV29-1	.	.	TRBJ2-7	11	TGCGGCGGTGAGAGGGGGTACGAGCAGTACTTC	CGGERGYEQYF
TRBV19	TRBD1	.	TRBJ2-7	15	TGTGCCAGTAGGCATAACCGGGACAGGGAGTACGAGCAGTACTTC	CASRHNRDREYEQYF
TRBV29-1	.	.	TRBJ1-4	14	TGCAGCGTTGCCGAAACAGGGCTTAATGAAAAACTGTTTTTT	CSVAETGLNEKLFF
TRBV28	TRBD1	.	TRBJ1-2	16	TGTGCCAGCAGTTATGACCGGTGGACAGGGGCCTATGGCTACACCTTC	CASSYDRWTGAYGYTF
TRBV27	.	.	TRBJ1-5	13	TGTGCCAGCAGTTTATCGATGGGTCAGCCCCAGCATTTT	CASSLSMGQPQHF
TRBV28	TRBD1	.	TRBJ2-2	16	TGTGCCAGCAGTTTGTCAGGGGGCGCACGAACCGGGGAGCTGTTTTTT	CASSLSGGARTGELFF
TRBV11-1	TRBD2	many	TRBJ2-5	15	TGTGCCAGCAGCGACCGGCGGGAGAGTCAGGCGACCCAGTACTTC	CASSDRRESQATQYF
TRBV12-3/TRBV12-4	TRBD2	.	TRBJ2-1	17	TGTGCCAGCAGGCCGGGTCGGTCTAGCGGGACGAACAATGAGCAGTTCTTC	CASRPGRSSGTNNEQFF
TRBV5-1	TRBD1	few	TRBJ2-6	18	TGCGCCAGCAGCTTGGATCCAGGGGGCATGTCTGGGGCCAACGTCCTGACTTTC	CASSLDPGGMSGANVLTF
TRBV9	.	.	TRBJ2-7	15	TGTGCCAGCAGCGTAGACGGGTCAGCTCTCTACGAGCAGTACTTC	CASSVDGSALYEQYF
TRBV5-1	.	.	TRBJ2-7	12	TGCTCCAGCAGCCTCTACCCCTACGAGCAGTACTTC	CSSSLYPYEQYF
TRBV20-1	TRBD1	.	TRBJ2-5	13	TGCAGTGCTAGAAAGACAGGGGGAGAGACCCAGTACTTC	CSARKTGGETQYF
TRBV6-1	.	.	TRBJ1-1	12	TGTGCCAGCACCAGCGGCAGCTCTGAAGCTTTCTTT	CASTSGSSEAFF
TRBV6-1	.	.	TRBJ2-7	19	TGTGCCAGCAGACCCATCCGGGCCACTCCAAGAACCAAGGATTACGAGCAGTACTTC	CASRPIRATPRTKDYEQYF
TRBV5-1	.	.	TRBJ2-5	16	TGCGCCAGCAGCTTGGTGCTAGGCAGCGATTACAATGAGCAGTACTTC	CASSLVLGSDYNEQYF